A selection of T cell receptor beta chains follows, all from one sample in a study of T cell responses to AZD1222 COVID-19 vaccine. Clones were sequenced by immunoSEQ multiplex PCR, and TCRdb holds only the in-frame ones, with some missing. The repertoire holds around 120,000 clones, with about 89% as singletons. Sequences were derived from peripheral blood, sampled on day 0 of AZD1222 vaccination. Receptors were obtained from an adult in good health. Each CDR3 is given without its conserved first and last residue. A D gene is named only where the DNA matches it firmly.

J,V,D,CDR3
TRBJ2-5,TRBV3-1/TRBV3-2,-,ASSLRGLGTQY
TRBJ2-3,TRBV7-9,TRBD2,ASTLTSGPDTQY
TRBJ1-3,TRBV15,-,ATSRGWGGGNTIY
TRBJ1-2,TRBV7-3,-,ASSLMVGTNYGYT
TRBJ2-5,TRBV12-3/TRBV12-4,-,ASSLGETQY
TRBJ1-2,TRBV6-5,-,ASKTGVLYGYT
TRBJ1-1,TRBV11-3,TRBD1,ASSLVGRGLGGEAF
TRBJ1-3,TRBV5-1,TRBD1,ASSLAGGTGNTIY
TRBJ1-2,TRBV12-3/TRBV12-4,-,ASSLAPTGYT
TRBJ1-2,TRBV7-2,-,ASSLQGSEGGGYT
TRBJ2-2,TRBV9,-,ASSVGGRGRTGELF
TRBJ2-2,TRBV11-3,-,ASSLDEDRNTGELF
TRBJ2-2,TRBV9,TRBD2,ASSVGAGGTGELF
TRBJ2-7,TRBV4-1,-,ASSQDWRAGNSYEQY
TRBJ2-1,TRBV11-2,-,ASSGLQGRDEQF
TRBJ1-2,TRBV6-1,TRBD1,ASSEGQGNYGYT
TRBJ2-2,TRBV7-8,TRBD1,ASSPGQGDTGELF
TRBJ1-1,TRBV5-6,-,ASSLHGLMNTEAF
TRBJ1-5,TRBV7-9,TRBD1,ASSTGTGVGNQPQH
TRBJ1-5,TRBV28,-,ASIRGPGPQH
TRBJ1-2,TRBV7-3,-,ASSLDGKLYGYT
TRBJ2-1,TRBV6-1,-,ASSDSILSYNEQF